This note documents a single TCR beta chain sequence. The antigen remains unidentified. This specimen comes from a study of cytomegalovirus exposure and HLA in healthy donors. Study results and limitations: An ancestry cluster, one associated with Asian ancestry, reportedly showed fewer N-insertions than the roughly 670-donor mean in a later analysis. In vitro testing confirmed a few CMV-associated chains as specific for CMV antigens.

In the PCR, 60 Vbeta and 13 Jbeta primers were used. Profiled with immunoSEQ multiplex PCR; TCRdb holds only in-frame clones, not every one. Of about 190,000 clones detected, less than 90% appear once; the ten largest clones hold around 0.34%. The ends lost 0 bases at V and 2 bases at J; junction bases unmatched: 10. The CDR3 extends over 18 amino acids. Looked up from germline, CDR1 is MGHRA and CDR2 is YSYEKL. The J gene is TRBJ2-1, the V gene TRBV4-1; 7 positions match TRBD2. The sequence derives from a woman aged 25 to 39 in good health and CMV-seronegative. The sequencing sample was made of PBMCs. The CDR3 DNA sequence: TGCGCCAGCAGCCAAGAACCCGCGGGACTACCAACCTACAATGAGCAGTTCTTC. Translating it yields CASSQEPAGLPTYNEQFF.